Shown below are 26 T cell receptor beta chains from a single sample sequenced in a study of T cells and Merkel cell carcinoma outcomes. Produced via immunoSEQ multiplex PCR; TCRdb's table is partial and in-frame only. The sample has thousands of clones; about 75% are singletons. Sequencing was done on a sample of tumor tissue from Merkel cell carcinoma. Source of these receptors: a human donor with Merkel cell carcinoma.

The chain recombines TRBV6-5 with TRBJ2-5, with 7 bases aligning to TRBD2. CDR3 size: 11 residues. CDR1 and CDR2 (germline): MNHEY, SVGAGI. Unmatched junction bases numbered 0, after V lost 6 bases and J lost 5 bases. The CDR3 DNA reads TGTGCCAGCAGGCGGGGGGAGACCCAGTACTTC. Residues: CASRRGETQYF.

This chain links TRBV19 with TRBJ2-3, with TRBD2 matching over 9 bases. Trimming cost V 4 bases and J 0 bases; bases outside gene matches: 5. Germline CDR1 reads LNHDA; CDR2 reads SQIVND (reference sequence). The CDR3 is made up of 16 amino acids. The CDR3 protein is CASSRLAGPSTDTQYF. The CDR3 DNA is TGTGCCAGTAGTAGGCTAGCGGGGCCTAGCACAGATACGCAGTATTTT.

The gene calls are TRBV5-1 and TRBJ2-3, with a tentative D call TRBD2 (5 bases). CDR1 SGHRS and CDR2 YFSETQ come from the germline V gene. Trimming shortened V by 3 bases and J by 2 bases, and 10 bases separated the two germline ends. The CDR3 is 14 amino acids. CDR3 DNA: TGCGCCAGCAGCTGGGAGCCGGACACAGATACGCAGTATTTT. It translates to CASSWEPDTDTQYF.

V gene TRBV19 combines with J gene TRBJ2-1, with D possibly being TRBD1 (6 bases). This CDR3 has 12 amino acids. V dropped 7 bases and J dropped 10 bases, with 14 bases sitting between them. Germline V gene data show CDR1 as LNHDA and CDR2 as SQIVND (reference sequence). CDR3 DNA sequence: TGTGCCAGTATTGACACAGGGTTAGAGCAGTTCTTC. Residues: CASIDTGLEQFF.

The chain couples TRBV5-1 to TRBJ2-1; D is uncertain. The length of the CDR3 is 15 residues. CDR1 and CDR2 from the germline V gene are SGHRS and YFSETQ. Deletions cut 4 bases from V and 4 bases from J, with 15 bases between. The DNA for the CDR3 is TGCGCCAGCAGCCTCCCCCAGGACGGATACAATGAGCAGTTCTTC. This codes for CASSLPQDGYNEQFF.

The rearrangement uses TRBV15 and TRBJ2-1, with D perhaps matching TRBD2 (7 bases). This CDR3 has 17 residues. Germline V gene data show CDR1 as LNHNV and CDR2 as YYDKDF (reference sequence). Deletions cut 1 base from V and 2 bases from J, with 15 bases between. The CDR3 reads CATSRVWGGRAYNEQFF. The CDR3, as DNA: TGTGCCACCAGCAGAGTCTGGGGGGGGCGCGCCTACAATGAGCAGTTCTTC.

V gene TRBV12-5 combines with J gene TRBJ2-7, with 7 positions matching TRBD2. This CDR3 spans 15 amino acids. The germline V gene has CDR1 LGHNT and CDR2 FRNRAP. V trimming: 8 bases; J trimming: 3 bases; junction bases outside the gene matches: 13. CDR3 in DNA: TGTGCTAGTAGCGGAGGCGGGGGAAACAACTACGAGCAGTACTTC. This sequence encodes CASSGGGGNNYEQYF.

The CDR3 DNA sequence: TGTGCCAGCAGCCCAAGGGGGTCGAACACCGGGGAGCTGTTTTTT. Amino acids: CASSPRGSNTGELFF. This chain links TRBV7-9 with TRBJ2-2, with a tentative D call TRBD1 (6 bases). The V and J ends lost 5 bases and 0 bases respectively, with 10 bases between them. CDR3 length: 15 amino acids. Germline assignment: CDR1 SEHNR and CDR2 FQNEAQ (reference sequence).

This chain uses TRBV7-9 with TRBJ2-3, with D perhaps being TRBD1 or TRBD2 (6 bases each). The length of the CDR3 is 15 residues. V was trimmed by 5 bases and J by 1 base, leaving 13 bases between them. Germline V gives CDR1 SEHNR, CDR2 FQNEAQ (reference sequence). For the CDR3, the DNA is TGTGCCAGCAGCCGCCCCGGGGGCCGCACAGATACGCAGTATTTT. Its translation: CASSRPGGRTDTQYF.

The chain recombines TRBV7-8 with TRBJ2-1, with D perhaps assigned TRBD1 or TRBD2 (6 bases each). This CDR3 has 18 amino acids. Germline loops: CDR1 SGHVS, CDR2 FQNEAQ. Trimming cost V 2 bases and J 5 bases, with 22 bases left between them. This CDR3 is CASSLLKGGAVTDNEQFF. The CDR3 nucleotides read TGTGCCAGCAGCTTATTAAAGGGGGGAGCCGTTACGGACAATGAGCAGTTCTTC. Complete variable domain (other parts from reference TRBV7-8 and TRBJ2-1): GAGVSQSPRYKVAKRGQDVALRCDPISGHVSLFWYQQALGQGPEFLTYFQNEAQLDKSGLPSDRFFAERPEGSVSTLKIQRTQQEDSAVYLCASSLLKGGAVTDNEQFFGPGTRLTVL.

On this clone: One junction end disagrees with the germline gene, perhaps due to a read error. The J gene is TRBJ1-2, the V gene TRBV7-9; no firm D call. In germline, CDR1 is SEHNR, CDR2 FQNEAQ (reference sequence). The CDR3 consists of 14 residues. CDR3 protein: CASSLAGVAYGYTF. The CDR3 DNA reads TGTGCCAGCAGCCTAGCCGGGGTCGCCTATGGCTACACCTTC.

The CDR3 bases are TGTGCCAGCAGCGTTGGACCAAGAAGCAGGGGGGACAATGAGCAGTTCTTC. This translates into CASSVGPRSRGDNEQFF. This rearrangement joins TRBV5-6 to TRBJ2-1, with D perhaps TRBD1 (7 bases). CDR3 length equals 17 residues. Germline CDR1 reads SGHDT; CDR2 reads YYEEEE. Trimming cost V 4 bases and J 5 bases, with 22 bases left between them. The variable domain in full, with the rest retrieved from reference TRBV5-6 and TRBJ2-1, is DAGVTQSPTHLIKTRGQQVTLRCSPKSGHDTVSWYQQALGQGPQFIFQYYEEEERQRGNFPDRFSGHQFPNYSSELNVNALLLGDSALYLCASSVGPRSRGDNEQFFGPGTRLTVL.

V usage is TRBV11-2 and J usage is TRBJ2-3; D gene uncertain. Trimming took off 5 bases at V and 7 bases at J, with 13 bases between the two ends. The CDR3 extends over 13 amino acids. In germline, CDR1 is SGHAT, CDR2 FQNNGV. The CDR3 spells CASSLTTWNTQYF. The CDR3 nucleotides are TGTGCCAGCAGCCTCACGACATGGAATACGCAGTATTTT. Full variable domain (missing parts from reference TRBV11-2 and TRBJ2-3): EAGVAQSPRYKIIEKRQSVAFWCNPISGHATLYWYQQILGQGPKLLIQFQNNGVVDDSQLPKDRFSAERLKGVDSTLKIQPAKLEDSAVYLCASSLTTWNTQYFGPGTRLTVL.

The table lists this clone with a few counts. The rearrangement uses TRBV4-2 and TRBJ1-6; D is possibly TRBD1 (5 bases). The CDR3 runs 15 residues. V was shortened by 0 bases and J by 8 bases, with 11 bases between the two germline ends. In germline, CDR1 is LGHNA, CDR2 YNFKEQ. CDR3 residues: CASSQDSTGDSPLHF. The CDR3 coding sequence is TGTGCCAGCAGCCAAGATAGTACGGGGGATTCACCCCTCCACTTT.

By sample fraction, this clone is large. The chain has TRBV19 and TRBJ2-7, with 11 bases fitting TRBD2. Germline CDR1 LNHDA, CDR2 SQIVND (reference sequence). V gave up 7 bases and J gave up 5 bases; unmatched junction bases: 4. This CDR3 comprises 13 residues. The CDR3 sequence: CASNSGGAHEQYF. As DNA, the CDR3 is TGTGCCAGTAATAGCGGGGGGGCCCACGAGCAGTACTTC.

As DNA, the CDR3 is TGCGCCAGCAGCCAAACCGGGACAGGCAATCAGCCCCAGCATTTT. Amino acid sequence: CASSQTGTGNQPQHF. The chain couples TRBV4-1 to TRBJ1-5, with 7 bases identical to TRBD1. The V and J ends lost 2 bases and 2 bases, in that order; junction bases with no gene match: 3. The CDR3 has 15 residues. Germline V gene lookup returns CDR1 MGHRA and CDR2 YSYEKL.

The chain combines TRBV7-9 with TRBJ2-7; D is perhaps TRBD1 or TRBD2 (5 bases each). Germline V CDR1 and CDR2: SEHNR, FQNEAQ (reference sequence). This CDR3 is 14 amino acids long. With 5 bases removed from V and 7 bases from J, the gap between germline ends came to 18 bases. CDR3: CASSQPGLSAEQYF. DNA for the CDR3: TGTGCCAGCAGCCAACCGGGGCTCTCGGCAGAGCAGTACTTC. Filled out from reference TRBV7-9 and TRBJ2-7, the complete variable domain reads DTGVSQNPRHKITKRGQNVTFRCDPISEHNRLYWYRQTLGQGPEFLTYFQNEAQLEKSRLLSDRFSAERPKGSFSTLEIQRTEQGDSAMYLCASSQPGLSAEQYFGPGTRLTVT.

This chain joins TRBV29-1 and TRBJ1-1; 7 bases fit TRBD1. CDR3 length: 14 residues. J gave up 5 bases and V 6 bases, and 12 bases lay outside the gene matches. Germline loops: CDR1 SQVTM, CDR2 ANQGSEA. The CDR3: CSVTRDRLRTEAFF. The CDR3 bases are TGCAGCGTAACGAGGGACAGATTGAGGACTGAAGCTTTCTTT.

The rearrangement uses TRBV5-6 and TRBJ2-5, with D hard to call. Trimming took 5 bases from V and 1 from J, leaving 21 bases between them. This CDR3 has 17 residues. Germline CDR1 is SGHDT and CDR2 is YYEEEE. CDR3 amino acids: CASSPGIGRVGQETQYF. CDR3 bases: TGTGCCAGCAGTCCTGGGATCGGAAGGGTGGGCCAAGAGACCCAGTACTTC.

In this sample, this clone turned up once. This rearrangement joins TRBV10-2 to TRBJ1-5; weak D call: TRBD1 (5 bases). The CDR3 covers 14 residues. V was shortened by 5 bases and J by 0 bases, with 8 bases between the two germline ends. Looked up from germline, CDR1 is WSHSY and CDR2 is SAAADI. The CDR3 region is CASSRGYSNQPQHF. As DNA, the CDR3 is TGCGCCAGCAGTAGGGGCTATAGCAATCAGCCCCAGCATTTT.

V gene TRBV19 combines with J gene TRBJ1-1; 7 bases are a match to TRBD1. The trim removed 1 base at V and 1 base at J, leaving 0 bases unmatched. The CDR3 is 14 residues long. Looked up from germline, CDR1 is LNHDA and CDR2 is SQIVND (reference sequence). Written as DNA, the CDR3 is TGTGCCAGTAGTATAGGACAGGGGAACACTGAAGCTTTCTTT. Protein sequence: CASSIGQGNTEAFF.

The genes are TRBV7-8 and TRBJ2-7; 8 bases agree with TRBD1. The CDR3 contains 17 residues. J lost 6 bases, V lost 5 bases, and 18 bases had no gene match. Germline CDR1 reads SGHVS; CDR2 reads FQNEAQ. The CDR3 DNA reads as TGTGCCAGCAGCCGTCCCGGGACAGGACTACGAGCGGGCGAGCAGTACTTC. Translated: CASSRPGTGLRAGEQYF. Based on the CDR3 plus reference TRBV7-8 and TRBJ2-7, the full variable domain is GAGVSQSPRYKVAKRGQDVALRCDPISGHVSLFWYQQALGQGPEFLTYFQNEAQLDKSGLPSDRFFAERPEGSVSTLKIQRTQQEDSAVYLCASSRPGTGLRAGEQYFGPGTRLTVT.

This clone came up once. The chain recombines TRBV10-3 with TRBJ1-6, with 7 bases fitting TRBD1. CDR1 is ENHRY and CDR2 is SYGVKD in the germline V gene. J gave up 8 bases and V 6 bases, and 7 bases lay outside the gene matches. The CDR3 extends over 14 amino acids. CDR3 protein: CAIRREQGDSPLHF. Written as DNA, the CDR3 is TGTGCCATCAGGAGAGAGCAGGGGGATTCACCCCTCCACTTT.

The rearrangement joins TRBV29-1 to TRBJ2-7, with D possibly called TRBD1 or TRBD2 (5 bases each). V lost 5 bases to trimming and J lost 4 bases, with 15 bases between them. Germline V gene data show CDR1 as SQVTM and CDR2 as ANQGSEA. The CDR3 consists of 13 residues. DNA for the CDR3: TGCAGCGTTTCCCGGGGCCTGGAATACGAGCAGTACTTC. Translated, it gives CSVSRGLEYEQYF.

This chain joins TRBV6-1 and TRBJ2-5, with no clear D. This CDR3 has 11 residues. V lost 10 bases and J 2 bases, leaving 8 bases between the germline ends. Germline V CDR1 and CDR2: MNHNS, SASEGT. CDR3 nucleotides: TGTGCCACCGGCTTTCAAGAGACCCAGTACTTC. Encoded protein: CATGFQETQYF.

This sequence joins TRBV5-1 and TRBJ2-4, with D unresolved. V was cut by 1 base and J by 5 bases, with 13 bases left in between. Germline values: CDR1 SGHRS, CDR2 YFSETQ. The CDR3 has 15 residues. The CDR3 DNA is TGCGCCAGCAGCTTGTTTGGAAGGAGCGAAAACATTCAGTACTTC. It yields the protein CASSLFGRSENIQYF.